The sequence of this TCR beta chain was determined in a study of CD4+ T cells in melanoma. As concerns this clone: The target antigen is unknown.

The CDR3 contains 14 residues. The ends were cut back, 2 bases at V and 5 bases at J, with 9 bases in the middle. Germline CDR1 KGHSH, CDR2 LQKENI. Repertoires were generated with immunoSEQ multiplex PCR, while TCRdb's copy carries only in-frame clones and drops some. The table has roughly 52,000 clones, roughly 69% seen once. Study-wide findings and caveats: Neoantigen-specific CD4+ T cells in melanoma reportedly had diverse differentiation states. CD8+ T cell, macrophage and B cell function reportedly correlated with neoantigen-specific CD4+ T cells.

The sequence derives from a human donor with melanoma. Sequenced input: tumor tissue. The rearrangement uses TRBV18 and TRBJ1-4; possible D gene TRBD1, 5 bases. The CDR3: CASSPGTGNEKLFF. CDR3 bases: TGTGCCAGCTCACCAGGGACGGGGAATGAAAAACTGTTTTTT.